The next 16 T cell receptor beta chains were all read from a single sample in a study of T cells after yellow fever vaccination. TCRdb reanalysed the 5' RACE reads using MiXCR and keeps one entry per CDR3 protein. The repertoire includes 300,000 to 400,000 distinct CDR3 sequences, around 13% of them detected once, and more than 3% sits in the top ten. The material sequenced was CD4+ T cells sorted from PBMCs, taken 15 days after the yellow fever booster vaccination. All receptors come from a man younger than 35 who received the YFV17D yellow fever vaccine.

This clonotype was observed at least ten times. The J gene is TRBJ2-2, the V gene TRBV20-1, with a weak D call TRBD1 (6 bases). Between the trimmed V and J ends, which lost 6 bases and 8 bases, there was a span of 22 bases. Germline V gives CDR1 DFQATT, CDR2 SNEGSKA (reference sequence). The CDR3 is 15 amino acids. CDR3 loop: CSAESGTHPWGELFF. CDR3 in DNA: TGCAGTGCGGAGTCCGGGACACACCCCTGGGGGGAGCTGTTTTTT.

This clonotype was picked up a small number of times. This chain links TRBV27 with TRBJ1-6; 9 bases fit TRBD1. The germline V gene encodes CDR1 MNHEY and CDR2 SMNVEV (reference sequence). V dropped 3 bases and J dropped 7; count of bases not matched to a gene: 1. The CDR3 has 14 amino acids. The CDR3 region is CASSFGTGNSPLHF. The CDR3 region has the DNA TGTGCCAGCAGTTTTGGGACAGGGAATTCACCCCTCCACTTT.

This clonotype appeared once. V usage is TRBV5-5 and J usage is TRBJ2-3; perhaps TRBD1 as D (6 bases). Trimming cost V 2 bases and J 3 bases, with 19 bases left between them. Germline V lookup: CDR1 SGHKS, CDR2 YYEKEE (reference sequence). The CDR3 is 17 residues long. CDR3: CASSFLGSSRGTDTQYF. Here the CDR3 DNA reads TGTGCCAGCAGCTTCTTGGGTTCTAGCAGGGGAACAGATACGCAGTATTTT.

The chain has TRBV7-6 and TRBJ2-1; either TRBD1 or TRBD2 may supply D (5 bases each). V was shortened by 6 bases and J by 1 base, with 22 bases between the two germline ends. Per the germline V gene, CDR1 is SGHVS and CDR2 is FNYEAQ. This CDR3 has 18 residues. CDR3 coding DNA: TGTGCCAGCAGACCCCGATACCAGGGACCTGGTTCCTACAATGAGCAGTTCTTC. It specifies CASRPRYQGPGSYNEQFF.

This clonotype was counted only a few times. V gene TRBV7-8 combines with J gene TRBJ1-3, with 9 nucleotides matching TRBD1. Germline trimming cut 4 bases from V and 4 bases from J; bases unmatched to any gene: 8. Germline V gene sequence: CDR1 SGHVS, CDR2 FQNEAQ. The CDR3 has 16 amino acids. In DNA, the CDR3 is TGTGCCAGCAGCTCGAACAACAGGGGGCTCGGAAACACCATATATTTT. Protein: CASSSNNRGLGNTIYF.

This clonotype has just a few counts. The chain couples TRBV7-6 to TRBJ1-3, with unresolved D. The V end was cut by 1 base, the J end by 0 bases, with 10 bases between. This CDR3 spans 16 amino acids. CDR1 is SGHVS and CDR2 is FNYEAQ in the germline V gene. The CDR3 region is CASSLGYGSSGNTIYF. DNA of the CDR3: TGTGCCAGCAGCTTAGGATACGGGAGCTCTGGAAACACCATATATTTT.

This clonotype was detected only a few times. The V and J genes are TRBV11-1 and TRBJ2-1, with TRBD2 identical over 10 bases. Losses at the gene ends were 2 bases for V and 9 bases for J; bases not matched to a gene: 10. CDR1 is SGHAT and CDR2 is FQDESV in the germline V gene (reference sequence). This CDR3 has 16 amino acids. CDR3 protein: CASSLPQLAGSGEQFF. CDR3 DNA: TGTGCCAGCAGCTTACCACAACTAGCGGGGTCGGGTGAGCAGTTCTTC.

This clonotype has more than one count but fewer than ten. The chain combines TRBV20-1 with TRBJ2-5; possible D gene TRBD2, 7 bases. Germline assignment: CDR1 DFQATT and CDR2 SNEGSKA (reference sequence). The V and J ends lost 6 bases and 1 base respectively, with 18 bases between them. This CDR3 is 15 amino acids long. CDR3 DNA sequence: TGCAGTGCCTCCTACGTGGGGGGGCCCCAAGAGACCCAGTACTTC. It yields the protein CSASYVGGPQETQYF.

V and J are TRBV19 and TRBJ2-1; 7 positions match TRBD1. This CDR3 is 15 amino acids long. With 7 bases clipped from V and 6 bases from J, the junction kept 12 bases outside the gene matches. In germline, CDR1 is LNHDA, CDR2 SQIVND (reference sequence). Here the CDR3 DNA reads TGTGCCAGTACCGCAGACAGGGTTTCGTCCAATGAGCAGTTCTTC. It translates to CASTADRVSSNEQFF.

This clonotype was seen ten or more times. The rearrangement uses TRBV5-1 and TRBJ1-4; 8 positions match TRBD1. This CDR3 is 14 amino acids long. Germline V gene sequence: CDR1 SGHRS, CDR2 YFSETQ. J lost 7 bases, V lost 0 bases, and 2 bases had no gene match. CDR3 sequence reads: CASSLGQGSEKLFF. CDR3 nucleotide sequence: TGCGCCAGCAGCTTGGGACAGGGGAGTGAAAAACTGTTTTTT.

The CDR3 coding sequence is TGTGCCAGCAGTCACAGGGGGAGGGGACAGGAAAACATTCAGTACTTC. This sequence encodes CASSHRGRGQENIQYF. The chain carries TRBV3-1 and TRBJ2-4; TRBD1 might be the D (8 bases). The CDR3 loop spans 16 amino acids. The germline V gene has CDR1 LGHDT and CDR2 YNNKEL (reference sequence). V gave up 6 bases and J gave up 5 bases, with 20 bases separating them.

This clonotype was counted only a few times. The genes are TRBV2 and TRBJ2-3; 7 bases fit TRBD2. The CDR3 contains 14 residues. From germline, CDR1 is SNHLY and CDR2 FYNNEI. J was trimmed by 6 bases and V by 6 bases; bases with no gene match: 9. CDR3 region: CASRGGVQRDTQYF. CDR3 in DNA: TGTGCCAGCAGGGGGGGGGTACAGAGGGATACGCAGTATTTT.

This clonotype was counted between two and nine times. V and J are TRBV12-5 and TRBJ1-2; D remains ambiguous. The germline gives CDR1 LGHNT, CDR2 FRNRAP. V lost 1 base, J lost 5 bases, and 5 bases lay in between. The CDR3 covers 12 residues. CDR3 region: CASGLGGYGYTF. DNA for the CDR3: TGTGCTAGTGGTTTGGGAGGATATGGCTACACCTTC.

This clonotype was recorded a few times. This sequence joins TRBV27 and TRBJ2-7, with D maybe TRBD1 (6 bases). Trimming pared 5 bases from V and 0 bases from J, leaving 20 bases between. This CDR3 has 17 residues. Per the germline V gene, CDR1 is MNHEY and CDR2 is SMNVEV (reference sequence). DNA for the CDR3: TGTGCCAGCAGTGTATACAGTGGGGGCGCTGGCTCCTACGAGCAGTACTTC. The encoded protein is CASSVYSGGAGSYEQYF.

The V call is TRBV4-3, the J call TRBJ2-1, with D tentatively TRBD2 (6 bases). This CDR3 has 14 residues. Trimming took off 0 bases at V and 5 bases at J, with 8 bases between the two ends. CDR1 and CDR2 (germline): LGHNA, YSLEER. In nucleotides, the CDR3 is TGCGCCAGCAGCCAAGAAGGGAGGCACAATGAGCAGTTCTTC. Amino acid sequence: CASSQEGRHNEQFF.

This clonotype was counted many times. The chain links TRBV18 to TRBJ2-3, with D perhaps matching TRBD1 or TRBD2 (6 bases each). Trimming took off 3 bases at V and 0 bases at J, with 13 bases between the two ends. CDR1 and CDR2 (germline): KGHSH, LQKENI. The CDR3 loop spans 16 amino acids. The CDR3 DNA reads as TGTGCCAGCTCACCGCCCGGGGGCCATAGCACAGATACGCAGTATTTT. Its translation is CASSPPGGHSTDTQYF.